Shown below are 17 T cell receptor beta chains from a single sample sequenced in a study of CD4 T cells in relation to SARS-CoV-2 and coronaviruses. The table came from immunoSEQ multiplex PCR; TCRdb's copy has only in-frame clones and leaves some out. The table records over 15,000 clones, over 80% of them present only once. CD4+ T cells from unexposed donors were obtained before the COVID-19 pandemic (2011-2018). CD4+ T cells were isolated from the cells after nine to eleven days of culture. Their specific antigens are unknown. The sample comprised CD4+ T cells from PBMCs, cultured in vitro. These receptors were collected from a human donor in good health.

This rearrangement joins TRBV7-9 to TRBJ2-5, with 9 nucleotides matching TRBD2. CDR1 is SEHNR and CDR2 is FQNEAQ in the germline V gene (reference sequence). V lost 4 bases, J lost 10 bases, and 10 bases stayed unmatched. This CDR3 spans 14 amino acids. CDR3 coding DNA: TGTGCCAGCAGCTGGACTAGCGCCAGGGGGATCCAGTACTTC. Its translation: CASSWTSARGIQYF.

CDR3 bases: TGTGCCAGCAGTAACCGACCCCGGACTAGCGGGAGAGGGGCGAATGAGCAGTTCTTC. Translation: CASSNRPRTSGRGANEQFF. The V and J genes are TRBV5-6 and TRBJ2-1; TRBD2 matches 13 bases. With V trimmed by 5 bases and J by 7 bases, 18 bases remained unmatched. The CDR3 consists of 19 residues. Germline CDR1 SGHDT, CDR2 YYEEEE.

The chain has TRBV6-5 and TRBJ2-5; TRBD2 agrees at 7 bases. The length of the CDR3 is 16 residues. Unmatched junction bases numbered 6, after V lost 2 bases and J lost 0 bases. The germline gives CDR1 MNHEY, CDR2 SVGAGI. Here the CDR3 DNA reads TGTGCCAGCAGTTACGGCCTAGCGGCCAACCAAGAGACCCAGTACTTC. Its translation is CASSYGLAANQETQYF.

The chain is built from TRBV6-5 and TRBJ1-1; D is uncertain. The CDR3 length is 14 residues. Per germline, CDR1 MNHEY and CDR2 SVGAGI. V gave up 5 bases and J gave up 10 bases, with 20 bases separating them. This chain's CDR3 is CASSPSGQFLGAFF. CDR3 nucleotides: TGTGCCAGCAGTCCCTCCGGGCAGTTCCTCGGAGCTTTCTTT.

The CDR3 loop reads CASSLGQGPRRTQYF. As DNA, the CDR3 is TGCGCCAGCAGCCTTGGCCAGGGGCCCCGGAGGACCCAGTACTTC. The chain links TRBV5-1 to TRBJ2-5, with D maybe TRBD1 (6 bases). The ends were cut back, 4 bases at V and 7 bases at J, with 20 bases in the middle. The CDR3 spans 15 residues. Germline V gene data show CDR1 as SGHRS and CDR2 as YFSETQ.

This chain links TRBV10-1 with TRBJ2-3; no clear D. Germline V gene sequence: CDR1 WNHNN, CDR2 SYGVQD (reference sequence). CDR3 length: 14 amino acids. V was cut by 3 bases and J by 0 bases, with 7 bases left in between. The CDR3 DNA sequence: TGCGCCAGCAGTGAAATGACTAGCACAGATACGCAGTATTTT. Its protein product is CASSEMTSTDTQYF.

This chain joins TRBV7-9 and TRBJ2-5; D ambiguous. Per the germline V gene, CDR1 is SEHNR and CDR2 is FQNEAQ (reference sequence). The CDR3 contains 12 residues. V lost 4 bases and J 0 bases, leaving 3 bases between the germline ends. The CDR3 is CASSSYQETQYF. CDR3 bases: TGTGCCAGCAGCTCGTACCAAGAGACCCAGTACTTC.

In its sample, this clone was seen once. The chain carries TRBV5-1 and TRBJ1-1; 7 positions match TRBD1. CDR3 length: 16 residues. Germline lookup yields CDR1 SGHRS and CDR2 YFSETQ. V shed 4 bases and J 1 base; nucleotides not matched to a gene: 10. The CDR3, as DNA: TGCGCCAGCAGCCAATTTTCGGGACAGCAGAACACTGAAGCTTTCTTT. This gives the protein CASSQFSGQQNTEAFF.

The DNA of the CDR3 is TGTGCCAGCAGCGTAAACAAGTGGGGTTCTAGCGCCACAACGGACACGCAGTATTTT. Its protein is CASSVNKWGSSATTDTQYF. The rearrangement joins TRBV11-2 to TRBJ2-3, with D tentatively TRBD2 (6 bases). This CDR3 is 19 amino acids long. In germline, CDR1 is SGHAT, CDR2 FQNNGV. V lost 5 bases and J 9 bases, leaving 33 bases between the germline ends. Full variable domain (outside the CDR3, taken from reference TRBV11-2 and TRBJ2-3): EAGVAQSPRYKIIEKRQSVAFWCNPISGHATLYWYQQILGQGPKLLIQFQNNGVVDDSQLPKDRFSAERLKGVDSTLKIQPAKLEDSAVYLCASSVNKWGSSATTDTQYFGPGTRLTVL.

This chain uses TRBV10-3 with TRBJ2-2; 12 bases are shared with TRBD2. CDR3 length: 16 residues. V lost 6 bases, J lost 2 bases, and 4 bases stayed unmatched. Per the germline V gene, CDR1 is ENHRY and CDR2 is SYGVKD. CDR3: CAISPSGGANTGELFF. The CDR3 DNA reads TGTGCCATCAGCCCTAGCGGGGGGGCTAACACCGGGGAGCTGTTTTTT.

The chain has TRBV29-1 and TRBJ1-2; the D is unclear. Germline lookup yields CDR1 SQVTM and CDR2 ANQGSEA. With 0 bases removed from V and 3 bases from J, the gap between germline ends came to 8 bases. The CDR3 runs to 13 residues. The CDR3 nucleotides are TGCAGCGTTGAAGAGTCCGCCTACTATGGCTACACCTTC. Translated, it gives CSVEESAYYGYTF.

CDR3 in DNA: TGTGCCAGCAGTTACGGACTCGGCAATGAGCAGTTCTTC. Encoded protein: CASSYGLGNEQFF. The chain carries TRBV6-2 or TRBV6-3 and TRBJ2-1; a possible D gene is TRBD2 (5 bases). This CDR3 comprises 13 residues. The ends were cut back, 2 bases at V and 6 bases at J, with 8 bases in the middle. CDR1 MNHEY and CDR2 SVGEGT come from the germline V gene.

The DNA of the CDR3 is TGTGCCTGGAGTTTCGGGGCCCCTTGGGAAAAACTGTTTTTT. Translating gives CAWSFGAPWEKLFF. The chain recombines TRBV30 with TRBJ1-4, with D perhaps matching TRBD1 (5 bases). CDR1 and CDR2 (germline): GTSNPN, SVGIG (reference sequence). This CDR3 spans 14 amino acids. The V end lost 2 bases, the J end lost 8 bases, and 15 bases lay between the germline ends. Together with reference TRBV30 and TRBJ1-4, the CDR3 gives the full variable domain: SQTIHQWPATLVQPVGSPLSLECTVEGTSNPNLYWYRQAAGRGLQLLFYSVGIGQISSEVPQNLSASRPQDRQFILSSKKLLLSDSGFYLCAWSFGAPWEKLFFGSGTQLSVL.

V and J are TRBV6-5 and TRBJ2-7; D perhaps matches TRBD1 (6 bases). The ends were cut back, 0 bases at V and 2 bases at J, with 11 bases in the middle. Germline CDR1 is MNHEY and CDR2 is SVGAGI. CDR3 length: 15 residues. CDR3 residues: CASSYSATGTYEQYF. CDR3 sequence (DNA): TGTGCCAGCAGTTACTCTGCGACAGGCACCTACGAGCAGTACTTC.

The chain joins TRBV5-5 to TRBJ1-1; D is ambiguous. The CDR3 has 12 residues. CDR1 SGHKS and CDR2 YYEKEE come from the germline V gene (reference sequence). Trimming pared 4 bases from V and 5 bases from J, leaving 9 bases between. CDR3: CASSPAGTEAFF. For the CDR3, the DNA is TGTGCCAGCAGCCCAGCCGGGACTGAAGCTTTCTTT. Complete variable domain (other parts from reference TRBV5-5 and TRBJ1-1): DAGVTQSPTHLIKTRGQQVTLRCSPISGHKSVSWYQQVLGQGPQFIFQYYEKEERGRGNFPDRFSARQFPNYSSELNVNALLLGDSALYLCASSPAGTEAFFGQGTRLTVV.

The chain combines TRBV6-1 with TRBJ2-3, with 7 positions matching TRBD2. V shed 0 bases and J 2 bases; nucleotides not matched to a gene: 5. The CDR3 length is 16 residues. The germline CDR1 and CDR2 sequences are MNHNS and SASEGT. For the CDR3, the DNA is TGTGCCAGCAGTGAAGCGGGAGGGAGCTTCACAGATACGCAGTATTTT. This translates into CASSEAGGSFTDTQYF.

The chain has TRBV3-1 (or the pseudogene TRBV3-2) and TRBJ2-4, with 7 bases identical to TRBD2. The CDR3 covers 17 residues. From germline, CDR1 is LGHDT and CDR2 YNNKEL (reference sequence). After removal of 1 base from V and 0 bases from J, the junction contained 6 bases not matched to a gene. The CDR3 sequence is CASSQVTSDLAKNIQYF. Written as DNA, the CDR3 is TGTGCCAGCAGCCAAGTTACTAGCGACCTAGCCAAAAACATTCAGTACTTC.